Detailed here is one T cell receptor (beta chain). Its matching antigen is unknown. One junction end does not reproduce the germline sequence, and a read error may be involved. These data belong to a study of metastatic and nonmetastatic thyroid tumors. The entire patient cohort was treatment-naive prior to thyroid surgery. TCRdb reprocessed the PCR reads using MiXCR. The sample consists of tens of thousands of clones, about 30% of them appearing once. General study points: As reported, TCR beta diversity in blood and tumor was significantly higher in malignant thyroid tumors than in benign nodules.

Sequenced sample: blood. This receptor was obtained from a female donor with papillary thyroid cancer or a benign thyroid nodule (not recorded which). Some clones in this sample may be carry-over from other donors' samples.

This chain's CDR3 is CASSHLAATNEKLCF. CDR3 nucleotides: TGTGCCAGCAGTCACCTGGCAGCAACTAATGAAAAACTGTGTTTT. The chain carries TRBV6-5 and TRBJ1-4; D not resolved. Germline V gene sequence: CDR1 MNHEY, CDR2 SVGAGI. This CDR3 has 15 amino acids.